The rows below give T cell receptor beta chains drawn from one sample of a study of T cell responses to AZD1222 COVID-19 vaccine. The repertoire was sequenced with immunoSEQ multiplex PCR; TCRdb's copy has only in-frame clones and lacks some. This repertoire shows about 150,000 clones, about nine tenths found once; its top ten account for more than 3%. The starting material was peripheral blood, obtained 28 days after the second AZD1222 dose. These receptors were collected from an adult who received the AZD1222 COVID-19 vaccine. Each CDR3 is given with its conserved first and last residue. Each record gives: clone size, J gene, V gene, D gene, CDR3 DNA, CDR3 protein. A D gene is named only where the DNA matches it firmly. Size is omitted from some rows. Given values are once, few, many or a class for expanded clones.

clone size: .; J gene: TRBJ1-1; V gene: TRBV15; D gene: TRBD1; CDR3 DNA: TGTGCCACCAGCGGAGGGATGAGGGGGCTTGCTTTCTTT; CDR3 protein: CATSGGMRGLAFF
clone size: .; J gene: TRBJ2-3; V gene: TRBV10-3; D gene: TRBD2; CDR3 DNA: TGTGCCATCAGCCATTCGGGGGGGGAGGACACAGATACGCAGTATTTT; CDR3 protein: CAISHSGGEDTDTQYF
clone size: few; J gene: TRBJ1-5; V gene: TRBV27; D gene: .; CDR3 DNA: TGTGCCAGCAGTCATAGCAATCAGCCCCAGCATTTT; CDR3 protein: CASSHSNQPQHF
clone size: once; J gene: TRBJ1-2; V gene: TRBV28; D gene: .; CDR3 DNA: TGTGCTAGTGGCGGTGGCTACACCTTC; CDR3 protein: CASGGGYTF
clone size: .; J gene: TRBJ1-2; V gene: TRBV7-6; D gene: .; CDR3 DNA: TGTGCCAGCAGCCCCGGGACAAACTATGGCTACACCTTC; CDR3 protein: CASSPGTNYGYTF
clone size: .; J gene: TRBJ1-2; V gene: TRBV12-3/TRBV12-4; D gene: .; CDR3 DNA: TGTGCCAGCAGTCCTACGGGGAATGGCTACACCTTC; CDR3 protein: CASSPTGNGYTF
clone size: .; J gene: TRBJ1-4; V gene: TRBV7-9; D gene: TRBD1; CDR3 DNA: TGTGCCAGCAGCGCGCCAGGGGGCCGGACTAATGAAAAACTGTTTTTT; CDR3 protein: CASSAPGGRTNEKLFF
clone size: .; J gene: TRBJ2-3; V gene: TRBV5-1; D gene: TRBD1; CDR3 DNA: TGCGCCAGCAGCTTAGGACAGGGCGAAGTAGATACGCAGTATTTT; CDR3 protein: CASSLGQGEVDTQYF
clone size: .; J gene: TRBJ2-1; V gene: TRBV27; D gene: .; CDR3 DNA: TGTGCCAGCAGTGTCACAGAGGGGGGAACGGAGCAGTTCTTC; CDR3 protein: CASSVTEGGTEQFF
clone size: .; J gene: TRBJ1-1; V gene: TRBV19; D gene: TRBD1; CDR3 DNA: TGTGCCAGTAGTCCCCGGGACAGGGTGAACACTGAAGCTTTCTTT; CDR3 protein: CASSPRDRVNTEAFF
clone size: .; J gene: TRBJ1-4; V gene: TRBV6-5; D gene: .; CDR3 DNA: TGTGCCAGCAGTTACAACAGGGACGAAAAACTGTTTTTT; CDR3 protein: CASSYNRDEKLFF
clone size: .; J gene: TRBJ1-1; V gene: TRBV7-9; D gene: TRBD1; CDR3 DNA: TGTGCCAGCAGCCCGACAGGGTGGACTGAAGCTTTCTTT; CDR3 protein: CASSPTGWTEAFF
clone size: .; J gene: TRBJ2-7; V gene: TRBV5-5; D gene: .; CDR3 DNA: TGTGCCAGCAGCTTGGAACCACGACAACCCTACGAGCAGTACTTC; CDR3 protein: CASSLEPRQPYEQYF
clone size: .; J gene: TRBJ2-6; V gene: TRBV7-9; D gene: TRBD1; CDR3 DNA: TGTGCCACCGTGACAGGGGCAAGCTCTGGGGCCAACGTCCTGACTTTC; CDR3 protein: CATVTGASSGANVLTF
clone size: .; J gene: TRBJ2-7; V gene: TRBV7-9; D gene: .; CDR3 DNA: TGTGCCAGCAGCTCCGATTTGGGGGGAAGGATGAAGTACGAGCAGTACTTC; CDR3 protein: CASSSDLGGRMKYEQYF
clone size: .; J gene: TRBJ1-1; V gene: TRBV9; D gene: .; CDR3 DNA: TGTGCCAGCAGTGTTGCCGCATCCGGGGCTGGAGCTTTCTTT; CDR3 protein: CASSVAASGAGAFF
clone size: .; J gene: TRBJ1-1; V gene: TRBV12-5; D gene: .; CDR3 DNA: TGTGCTAGTGACCCAGGGACTGAAGCTTTCTTT; CDR3 protein: CASDPGTEAFF
clone size: .; J gene: TRBJ1-6; V gene: TRBV7-9; D gene: TRBD1; CDR3 DNA: TGTGCCAGCAGCTTATCCCCGACAGGGGCATCTTCACCCCTCCACTTT; CDR3 protein: CASSLSPTGASSPLHF
clone size: .; J gene: TRBJ1-4; V gene: TRBV2; D gene: .; CDR3 DNA: TGTGCCAGCCGATTCGGGCAGGGAGGAGAAAAACTGTTTTTT; CDR3 protein: CASRFGQGGEKLFF
clone size: .; J gene: TRBJ1-5; V gene: TRBV19; D gene: .; CDR3 DNA: TGTGCCAGTAGAACACGGACAGAGCGCAATCAGCCCCAGCATTTT; CDR3 protein: CASRTRTERNQPQHF
clone size: few; J gene: TRBJ1-5; V gene: TRBV19; D gene: TRBD1; CDR3 DNA: TGTGCCAGTAGCCCGACAGGGCCCACACAGCCCCAGCATTTT; CDR3 protein: CASSPTGPTQPQHF
clone size: .; J gene: TRBJ2-2; V gene: TRBV6-5; D gene: .; CDR3 DNA: TGTGCCAGCAGTTACCGGACAACGAACACCGGGGAGCTGTTTTTT; CDR3 protein: CASSYRTTNTGELFF
clone size: .; J gene: TRBJ2-7; V gene: TRBV30; D gene: .; CDR3 DNA: TGTGCCGCTGAGACTAGAGTATCCTACGAGCAGTACTTC; CDR3 protein: CAAETRVSYEQYF
clone size: .; J gene: TRBJ1-5; V gene: TRBV5-5; D gene: .; CDR3 DNA: TGTGCCAGCAGCTTGTTCCCCGCGGGGACCTATAGCAATCAGCCCCAGCATTTT; CDR3 protein: CASSLFPAGTYSNQPQHF
clone size: .; J gene: TRBJ1-1; V gene: TRBV6-4; D gene: .; CDR3 DNA: TGTGCCAGCAGTGACTCGGACGGGAACACTGAAGCTTTCTTT; CDR3 protein: CASSDSDGNTEAFF
clone size: .; J gene: TRBJ2-1; V gene: TRBV7-9; D gene: TRBD2; CDR3 DNA: TGTGCCAGCAGCTTATCCCGGACTAGCGGGAGGGCCTACAATGAGCAGTTCTTC; CDR3 protein: CASSLSRTSGRAYNEQFF
clone size: once; J gene: TRBJ1-6; V gene: TRBV6-5; D gene: TRBD1; CDR3 DNA: TGTGCCAGCAGTTACGCGGGACAGAATTCACCCCTCCACTTT; CDR3 protein: CASSYAGQNSPLHF
clone size: .; J gene: TRBJ2-7; V gene: TRBV5-1; D gene: TRBD1; CDR3 DNA: TGCGCCAGCAGCATGGGACAGGGGGCCTACGAGCAGTACTTC; CDR3 protein: CASSMGQGAYEQYF
clone size: .; J gene: TRBJ1-4; V gene: TRBV3-1/TRBV3-2; D gene: TRBD1; CDR3 DNA: TGTGCCAGCAGCCAAGCAACAGGGGGGGGTGTAGAAAAACTGTTTTTT; CDR3 protein: CASSQATGGGVEKLFF
clone size: .; J gene: TRBJ1-1; V gene: TRBV29-1; D gene: .; CDR3 DNA: TGCAGCGTTGGTGACAGGTATCGCACTGAAGCTTTCTTT; CDR3 protein: CSVGDRYRTEAFF
clone size: .; J gene: TRBJ2-7; V gene: TRBV7-8; D gene: .; CDR3 DNA: TGTGCCAGCAGCTTAGTAGGGAAGACAGCCACCATTTCCTACGAGCAGTACTTC; CDR3 protein: CASSLVGKTATISYEQYF
clone size: .; J gene: TRBJ1-1; V gene: TRBV6-2/TRBV6-3; D gene: .; CDR3 DNA: TGTGCCAGCAGCATCTCCTTGCTTGAAGCTTTCTTT; CDR3 protein: CASSISLLEAFF
clone size: .; J gene: TRBJ1-4; V gene: TRBV12-5; D gene: .; CDR3 DNA: TGTGCTAGTGGCCTCAATGAAAAACTGTTTTTT; CDR3 protein: CASGLNEKLFF
clone size: .; J gene: TRBJ2-1; V gene: TRBV5-1; D gene: .; CDR3 DNA: TGCGCCAGCAGCTACGAAAGTCGCAGCTCCTACAATGAGCAGTTCTTC; CDR3 protein: CASSYESRSSYNEQFF
clone size: .; J gene: TRBJ2-7; V gene: TRBV7-9; D gene: .; CDR3 DNA: TGTGCCAGCAGCTTAGGTAGGGGATACGACGAGCAGTACTTC; CDR3 protein: CASSLGRGYDEQYF
clone size: .; J gene: TRBJ1-4; V gene: TRBV5-4; D gene: .; CDR3 DNA: TGTGCCAGCAGCTTGGTTGGGGTTGAAAAACTGTTTTTT; CDR3 protein: CASSLVGVEKLFF
clone size: .; J gene: TRBJ2-6; V gene: TRBV5-1; D gene: TRBD1; CDR3 DNA: TGCGCCAGCAGAAAAGGGACAGGGGGATCTGGGGCCAACGTCCTGACTTTC; CDR3 protein: CASRKGTGGSGANVLTF
clone size: .; J gene: TRBJ2-2; V gene: TRBV7-9; D gene: TRBD2; CDR3 DNA: TGTGCCAGCAGCCCGCCGGGACTACGGAACACCGGGGAGCTGTTTTTT; CDR3 protein: CASSPPGLRNTGELFF
clone size: once; J gene: TRBJ2-1; V gene: TRBV7-8; D gene: TRBD2; CDR3 DNA: TGTGCCAGCAGCTTAACTAGCGGGAGGTACAATGAGCAGTTCTTC; CDR3 protein: CASSLTSGRYNEQFF
clone size: .; J gene: TRBJ1-2; V gene: TRBV19; D gene: TRBD1; CDR3 DNA: TGTGCCAGTATCCCGGACAGGGTAGGAAACTATGGCTACACCTTC; CDR3 protein: CASIPDRVGNYGYTF